Given below is one T cell receptor beta chain in context. The antigen is not known. Libraries were prepared by immunoSEQ multiplex PCR; TCRdb keeps only in-frame clonotypes and omits some of them. In the table there are more than 110,000 clones, approximately 85% of which are singletons. This entry comes from a study of T cell responses to AZD1222 COVID-19 vaccine. Study at large: The analysis combined second doses at about 4 or about 12 weeks.

General study results and limits: Clonal diversity was possibly underestimated, and white British individuals and females predominated among donors. Only after the peak T cell response were repertoires sampled.

Sequencing used peripheral blood, obtained on day 0 of AZD1222 vaccination. The source of this sequence is an adult in good health.

CDR3 DNA sequence: TGTGCCAGCAGTTTAGGGGCAGGGCAGCCCCAGCATTTT. Protein: CASSLGAGQPQHF. The rearrangement joins TRBV27 to TRBJ1-5; weak D call: TRBD1 (5 bases). The CDR3 runs to 13 residues. V was cut by 2 bases and J by 7 bases, with 9 bases left in between. Per the germline V gene, CDR1 is MNHEY and CDR2 is SMNVEV (reference sequence).